This T cell receptor (beta chain) was sequenced in a study of T cell responses to AZD1222 COVID-19 vaccine. Notes on the study in general: Clonal diversity was possibly underestimated; the donors were predominantly white British and more often female.

The germline V and J ends were trimmed by 5 bases and 0 bases, with 14 bases remaining between them. From germline, CDR1 is SQVTM and CDR2 ANQGSEA. This CDR3 is built from 14 residues. TCRdb's copy holds only in-frame clones and misses some; the assay was immunoSEQ multiplex PCR. The table lists 150,000 to 200,000 clones, roughly 92% of them singletons, with about 3.5% in the top ten. In the case of this clone: Its matching antigen is unknown.

Sequences were derived from peripheral blood, sampled 28 days after the second AZD1222 dose. This sequence was found in an adult who received the AZD1222 COVID-19 vaccine. The J gene is TRBJ2-7, the V gene TRBV29-1; perhaps TRBD1 as D (6 bases). The DNA for the CDR3 is TGCAGCGTTCTTACAGCGGACAGCTCCTACGAGCAGTACTTC. It specifies CSVLTADSSYEQYF.